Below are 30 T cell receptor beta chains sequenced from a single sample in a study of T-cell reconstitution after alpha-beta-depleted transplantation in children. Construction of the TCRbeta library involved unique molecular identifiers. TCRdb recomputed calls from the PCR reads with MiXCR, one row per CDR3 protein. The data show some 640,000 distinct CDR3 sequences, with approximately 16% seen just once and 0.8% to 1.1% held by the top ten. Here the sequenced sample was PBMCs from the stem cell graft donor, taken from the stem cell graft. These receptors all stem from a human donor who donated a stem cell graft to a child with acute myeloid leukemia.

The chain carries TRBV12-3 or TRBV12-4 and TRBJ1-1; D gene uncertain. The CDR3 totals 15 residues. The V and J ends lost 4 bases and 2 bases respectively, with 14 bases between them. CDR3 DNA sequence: TGTGCCAGCAGTTCTCCCCAGGCCCCCAACACTGAAGCTTTCTTT. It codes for CASSSPQAPNTEAFF.

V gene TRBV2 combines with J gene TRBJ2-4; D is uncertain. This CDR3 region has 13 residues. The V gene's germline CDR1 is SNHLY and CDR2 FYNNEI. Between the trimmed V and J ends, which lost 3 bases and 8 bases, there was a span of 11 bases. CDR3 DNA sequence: TGTGCCAGCAGTGAGGTAGGATGGGACATTCAGTACTTC. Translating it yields CASSEVGWDIQYF.

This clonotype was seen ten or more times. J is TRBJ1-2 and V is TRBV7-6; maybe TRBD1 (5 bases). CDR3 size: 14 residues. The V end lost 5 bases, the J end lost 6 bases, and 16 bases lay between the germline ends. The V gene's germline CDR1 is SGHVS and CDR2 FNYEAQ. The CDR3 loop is CASSLGQGMDGYTF. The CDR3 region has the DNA TGTGCCAGCAGCCTTGGGCAGGGTATGGATGGCTACACCTTC.

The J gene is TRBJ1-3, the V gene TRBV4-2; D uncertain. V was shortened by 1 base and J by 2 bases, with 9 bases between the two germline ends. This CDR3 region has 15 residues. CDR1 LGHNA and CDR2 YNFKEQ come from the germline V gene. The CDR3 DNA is TGTGCCAGCAGCCAAGCGGGTGGAGCTGGAAACACCATATATTTT. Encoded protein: CASSQAGGAGNTIYF.

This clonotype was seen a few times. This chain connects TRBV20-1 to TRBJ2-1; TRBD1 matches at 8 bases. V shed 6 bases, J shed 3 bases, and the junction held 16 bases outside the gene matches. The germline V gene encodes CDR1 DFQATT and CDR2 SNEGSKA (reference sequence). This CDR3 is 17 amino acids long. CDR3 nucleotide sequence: TGCAGTGCCAGGGGGGAGTGGACAGGGTTAGTCTACAATGAGCAGTTCTTC. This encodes CSARGEWTGLVYNEQFF.

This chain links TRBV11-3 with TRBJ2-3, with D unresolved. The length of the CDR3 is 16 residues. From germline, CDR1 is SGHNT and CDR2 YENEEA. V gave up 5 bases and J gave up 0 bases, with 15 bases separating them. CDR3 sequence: CASSLQQVRSTDTQYF. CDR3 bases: TGTGCCAGCAGCCTACAACAAGTACGGAGCACAGATACGCAGTATTTT.

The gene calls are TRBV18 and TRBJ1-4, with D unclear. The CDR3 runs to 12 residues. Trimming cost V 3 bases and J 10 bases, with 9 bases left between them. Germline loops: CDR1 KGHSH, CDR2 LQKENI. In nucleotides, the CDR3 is TGTGCCAGCTCACCCGGCGACGGAAAACTGTTTTTT. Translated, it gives CASSPGDGKLFF.

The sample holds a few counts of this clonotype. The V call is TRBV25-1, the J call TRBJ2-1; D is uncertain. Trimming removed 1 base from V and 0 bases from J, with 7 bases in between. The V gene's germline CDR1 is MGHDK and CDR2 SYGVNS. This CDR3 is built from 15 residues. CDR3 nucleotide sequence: TGTGCCAGCAGTGAATGGGTCAGCTCCTACAATGAGCAGTTCTTC. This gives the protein CASSEWVSSYNEQFF.

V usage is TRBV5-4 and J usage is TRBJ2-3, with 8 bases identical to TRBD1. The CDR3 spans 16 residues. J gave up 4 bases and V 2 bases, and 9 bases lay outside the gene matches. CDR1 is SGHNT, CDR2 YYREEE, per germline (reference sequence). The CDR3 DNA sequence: TGTGCCAGCAGCTTAGATCAGGGGGCTCGGGCAGATACGCAGTATTTT. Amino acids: CASSLDQGARADTQYF.

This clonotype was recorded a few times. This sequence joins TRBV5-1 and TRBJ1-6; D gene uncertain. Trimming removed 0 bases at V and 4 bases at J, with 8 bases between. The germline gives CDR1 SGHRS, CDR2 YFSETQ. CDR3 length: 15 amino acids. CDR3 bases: TGCGCCAGCAGCTTGGTAGCGGATTATAATTCACCCCTCCACTTT. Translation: CASSLVADYNSPLHF. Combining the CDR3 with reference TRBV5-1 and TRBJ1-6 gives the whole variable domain KAGVTQTPRYLIKTRGQQVTLSCSPISGHRSVSWYQQTPGQGLQFLFEYFSETQRNKGNFPGRFSGRQFSNSRSEMNVSTLELGDSALYLCASSLVADYNSPLHFGNGTRLTVT.

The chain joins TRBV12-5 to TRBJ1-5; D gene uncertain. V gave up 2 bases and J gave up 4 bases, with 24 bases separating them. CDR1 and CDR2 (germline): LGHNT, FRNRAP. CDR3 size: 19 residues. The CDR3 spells CASGLSAKGALKPNQPQHF. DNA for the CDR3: TGTGCTAGTGGTTTGTCGGCCAAGGGCGCCCTAAAGCCGAATCAGCCCCAGCATTTT.

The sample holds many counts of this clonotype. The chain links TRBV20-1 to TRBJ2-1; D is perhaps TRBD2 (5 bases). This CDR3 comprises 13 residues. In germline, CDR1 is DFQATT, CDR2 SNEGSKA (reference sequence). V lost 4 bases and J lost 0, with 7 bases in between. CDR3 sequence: CSAKGSSYNEQFF. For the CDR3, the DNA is TGCAGTGCTAAAGGGAGCTCCTACAATGAGCAGTTCTTC.

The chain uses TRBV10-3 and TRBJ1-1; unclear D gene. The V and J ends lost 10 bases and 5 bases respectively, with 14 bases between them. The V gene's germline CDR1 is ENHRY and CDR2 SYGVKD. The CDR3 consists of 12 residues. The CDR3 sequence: CATNDMGTEAFF. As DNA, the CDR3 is TGTGCCACTAACGATATGGGTACTGAAGCTTTCTTT.

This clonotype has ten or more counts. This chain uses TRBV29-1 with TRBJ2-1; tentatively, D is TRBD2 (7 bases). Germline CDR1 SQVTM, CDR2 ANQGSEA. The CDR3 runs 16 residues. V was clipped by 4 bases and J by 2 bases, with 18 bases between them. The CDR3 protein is CSVVNPAGDTYNEQFF. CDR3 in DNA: TGCAGCGTTGTGAACCCGGCGGGGGACACCTACAATGAGCAGTTCTTC.

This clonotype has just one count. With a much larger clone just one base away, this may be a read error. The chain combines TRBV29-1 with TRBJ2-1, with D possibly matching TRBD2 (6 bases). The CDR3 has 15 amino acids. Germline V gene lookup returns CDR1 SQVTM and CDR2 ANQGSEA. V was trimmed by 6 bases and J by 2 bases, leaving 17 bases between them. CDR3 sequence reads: CSVGRDGAPYNEQFF. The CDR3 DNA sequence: TGCAGCGTCGGGAGAGACGGGGCCCCCTACAATGAGCAGTTCTTC.

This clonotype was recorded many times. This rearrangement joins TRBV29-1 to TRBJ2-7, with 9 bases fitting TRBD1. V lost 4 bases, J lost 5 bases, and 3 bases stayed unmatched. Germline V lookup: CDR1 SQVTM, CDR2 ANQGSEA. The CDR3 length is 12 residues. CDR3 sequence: CSVGQGVHEQYF. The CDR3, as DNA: TGCAGCGTTGGACAGGGGGTCCACGAGCAGTACTTC.

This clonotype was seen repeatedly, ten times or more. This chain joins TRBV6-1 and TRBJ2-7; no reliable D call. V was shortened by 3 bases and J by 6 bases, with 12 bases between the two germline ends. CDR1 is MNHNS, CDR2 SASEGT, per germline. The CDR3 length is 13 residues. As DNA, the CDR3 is TGTGCCAGCAGTGAGGGTTTTCTCCGCGAGCAGTACTTC. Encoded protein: CASSEGFLREQYF.

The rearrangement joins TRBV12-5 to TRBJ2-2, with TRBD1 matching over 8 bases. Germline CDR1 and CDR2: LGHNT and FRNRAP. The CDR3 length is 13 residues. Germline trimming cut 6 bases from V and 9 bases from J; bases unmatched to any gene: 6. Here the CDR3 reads CASGDRDYRELFF. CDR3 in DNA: TGTGCTAGTGGGGACAGGGATTATCGGGAGCTGTTTTTT. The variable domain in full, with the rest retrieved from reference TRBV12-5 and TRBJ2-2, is DARVTQTPRHKVTEMGQEVTMRCQPILGHNTVFWYRQTMMQGLELLAYFRNRAPLDDSGMPKDRFSAEMPDATLATLKIQPSEPRDSAVYFCASGDRDYRELFFGEGSRLTVL.

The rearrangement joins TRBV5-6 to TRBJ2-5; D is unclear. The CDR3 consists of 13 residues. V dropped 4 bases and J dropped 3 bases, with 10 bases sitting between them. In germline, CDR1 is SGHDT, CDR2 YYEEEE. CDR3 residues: CASSPDQEETQYF. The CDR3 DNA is TGTGCCAGCAGCCCGGACCAGGAAGAGACCCAGTACTTC.

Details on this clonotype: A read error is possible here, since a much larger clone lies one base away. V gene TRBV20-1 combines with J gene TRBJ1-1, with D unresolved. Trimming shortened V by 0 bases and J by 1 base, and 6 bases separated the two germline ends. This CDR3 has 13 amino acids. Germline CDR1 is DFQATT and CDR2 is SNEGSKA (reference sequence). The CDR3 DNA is TGCAGTGCTAGAGATCATTCGAACACTGAAGCTTTCTTT. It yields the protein CSARDHSNTEAFF.

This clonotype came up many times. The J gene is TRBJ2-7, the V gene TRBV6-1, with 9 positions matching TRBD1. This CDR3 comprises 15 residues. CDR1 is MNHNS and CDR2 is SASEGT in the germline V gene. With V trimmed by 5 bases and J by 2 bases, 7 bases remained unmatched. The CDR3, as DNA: TGTGCCAGCAGTCAGAGCGGGACAGGGACCTACGAGCAGTACTTC. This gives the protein CASSQSGTGTYEQYF.

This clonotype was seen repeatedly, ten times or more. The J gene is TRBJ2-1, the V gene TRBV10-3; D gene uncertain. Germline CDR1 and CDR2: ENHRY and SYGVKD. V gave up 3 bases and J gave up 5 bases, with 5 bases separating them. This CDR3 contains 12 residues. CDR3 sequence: CAISETDNEQFF. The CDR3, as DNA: TGTGCCATCAGTGAAACAGACAATGAGCAGTTCTTC.

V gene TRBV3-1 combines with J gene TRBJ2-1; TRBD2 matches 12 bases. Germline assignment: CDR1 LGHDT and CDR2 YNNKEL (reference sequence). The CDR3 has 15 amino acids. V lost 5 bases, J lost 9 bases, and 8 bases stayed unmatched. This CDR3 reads CASSGTSGGFSEQFF. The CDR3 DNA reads TGTGCCAGCAGCGGAACTAGCGGGGGGTTTAGTGAGCAGTTCTTC.

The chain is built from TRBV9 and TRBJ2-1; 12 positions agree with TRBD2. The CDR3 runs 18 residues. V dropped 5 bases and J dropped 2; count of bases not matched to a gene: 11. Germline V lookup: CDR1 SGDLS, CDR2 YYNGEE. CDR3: CASSRELAGGFPYNEQFF. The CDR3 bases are TGTGCCAGCAGTCGTGAGCTAGCGGGGGGGTTCCCCTACAATGAGCAGTTCTTC. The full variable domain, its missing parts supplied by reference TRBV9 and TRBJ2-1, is DSGVTQTPKHLITATGQRVTLRCSPRSGDLSVYWYQQSLDQGLQFLIQYYNGEERAKGNILERFSAQQFPDLHSELNLSSLELGDSALYFCASSRELAGGFPYNEQFFGPGTRLTVL.

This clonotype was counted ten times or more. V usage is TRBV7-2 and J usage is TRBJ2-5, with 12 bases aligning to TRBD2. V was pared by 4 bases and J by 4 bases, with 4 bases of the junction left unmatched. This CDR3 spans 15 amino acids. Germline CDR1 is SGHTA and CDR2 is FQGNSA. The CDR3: CASSSQLAGGETQYF. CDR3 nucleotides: TGTGCCAGCAGCTCCCAACTAGCGGGGGGAGAGACCCAGTACTTC.

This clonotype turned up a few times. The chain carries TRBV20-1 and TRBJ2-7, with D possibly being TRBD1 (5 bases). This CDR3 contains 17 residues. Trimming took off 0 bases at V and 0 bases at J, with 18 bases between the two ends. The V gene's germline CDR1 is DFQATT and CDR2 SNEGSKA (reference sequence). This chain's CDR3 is CSARDQGPSRSSYEQYF. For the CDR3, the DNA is TGCAGTGCTAGAGACCAGGGTCCTTCTCGGAGCTCCTACGAGCAGTACTTC.

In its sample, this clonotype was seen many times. The CDR3 loop reads CRSGEGYDFNGYTF. The DNA for the CDR3 is TGCAGGTCGGGGGAGGGCTATGATTTCAATGGCTACACCTTC. The chain carries TRBV20-1 and TRBJ1-2; D possibly corresponds to TRBD1 (5 bases). CDR3 size: 14 residues. Germline CDR1 is DFQATT and CDR2 is SNEGSKA (reference sequence).

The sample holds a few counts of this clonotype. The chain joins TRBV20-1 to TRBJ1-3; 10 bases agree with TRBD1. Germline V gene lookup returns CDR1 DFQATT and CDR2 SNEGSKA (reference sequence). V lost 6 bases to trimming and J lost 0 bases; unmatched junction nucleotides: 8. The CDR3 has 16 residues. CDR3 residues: CSAPTRDRGSGNTIYF. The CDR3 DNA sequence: TGCAGTGCCCCCACAAGGGACAGGGGCTCTGGAAACACCATATATTTT.

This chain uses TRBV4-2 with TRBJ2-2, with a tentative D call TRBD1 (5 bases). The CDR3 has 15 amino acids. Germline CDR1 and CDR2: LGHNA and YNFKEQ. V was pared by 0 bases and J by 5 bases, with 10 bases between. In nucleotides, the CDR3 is TGTGCCAGCAGCCAAGAAGGGGTCTTAACCGGGGAGCTGTTTTTT. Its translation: CASSQEGVLTGELFF.

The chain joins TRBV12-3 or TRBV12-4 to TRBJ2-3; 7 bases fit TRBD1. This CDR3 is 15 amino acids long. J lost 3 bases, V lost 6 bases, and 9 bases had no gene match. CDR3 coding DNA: TGTGCCAGCAGAAGACAGGGTGGGGGTACAGATACGCAGTATTTT. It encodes CASRRQGGGTDTQYF.